Below, 17 T cell receptor beta chains from the same sample are listed, as sequenced in a study of T cells in women clearing cervical HPV infection. Using immunoSEQ multiplex PCR, the repertoire was profiled, and TCRdb retains in-frame clones only, with some absent. The listing contains around 28,000 clones. What was sequenced was blood buffy coat. These receptors were collected from a woman between 18 and 69 years old with a cervical HPV16 infection that either progressed to CIN3+ or cleared (not recorded which).

As regards this clone: The read ends 3 residues early relative to the CDR3; the germline J gene fills the gap. J is TRBJ2-1 and V is TRBV19; D is possibly TRBD1 (5 bases). The CDR3 has 13 residues. Germline V gene data show CDR1 as LNHDA and CDR2 as SQIVND (reference sequence). Trimming shortened V by 6 bases and J by 2 bases, and 8 bases separated the two germline ends. CDR3 amino acids: CASREGAYNEQFF. The CDR3 DNA, read in part, is TGTGCCAGTAGGGAAGGGGCCTACAATGAG.

In regard to this clone: The read falls 3 residues short of the CDR3 end, and the missing part is taken from the germline J gene. V gene TRBV20-1 combines with J gene TRBJ2-7; 7 bases align to TRBD1. The CDR3 totals 13 residues. Losses at the gene ends were 6 bases for V and 0 bases for J; bases not matched to a gene: 5. The germline V gene has CDR1 DFQATT and CDR2 SNEGSKA (reference sequence). CDR3 bases read: TGCAGTGCCACCGGGACAGCCTCCTACGAG. Its translation: CSATGTASYE. The full CDR3 is CSATGTASYEQYF.

About this clone itself: From the germline J gene comes the end of the CDR3, since the read stops 3 residues before it. The chain joins TRBV19 to TRBJ2-3, with TRBD1 identical over 7 bases. This CDR3 spans 14 amino acids. Germline CDR1 is LNHDA and CDR2 is SQIVND (reference sequence). With V trimmed by 10 bases and J by 2 bases, 9 bases remained unmatched. Partial CDR3 DNA: TGTGCCACCGCAACAGGGGTATCCACAGATACG. This codes for CATATGVSTDT. In full, the CDR3 reads CATATGVSTDTQYF.

A note on this clone: At one boundary the junction diverges from the germline segment, which might be a read error. The observed sequence ends 3 residues before the CDR3 terminus, with the missing tail filled in from the germline J gene. J is TRBJ1-6 and V is TRBV19, with a possible D match to TRBD1 (6 bases). The CDR3 is 16 amino acids. The germline V gene encodes CDR1 LNHDA and CDR2 SQIVND (reference sequence). The part of the CDR3 DNA that was read is TGTGCCGGTAGTATCGGGGGGGCGTTATTTAATTCACCC. Translation gives CAGSIGGALFNSP. The full CDR3 reads CAGSIGGALFNSPLHF.

CDR3 sequence: CASGDRGLTDTYTF. CDR3 bases read: TGTGCCAGTGGGGACAGGGGGTTGACAGATACC. The rearrangement joins TRBV19 to TRBJ1-2; the match to TRBD1 covers 11 bases. With the read ending 3 residues before the CDR3 end, the germline J gene is used to fill in that end. The CDR3 runs 14 residues. Germline loops: CDR1 LNHDA, CDR2 SQIVND (reference sequence).

As concerns this clone: The read finishes 3 residues shy of the CDR3 end, and the germline J gene is used to complete it. The chain joins TRBV10-2 to TRBJ2-1; tentatively, D is TRBD1 (5 bases). The CDR3 is made up of 15 amino acids. The ends were cut back, 1 base at V and 2 bases at J, with 9 bases in the middle. CDR1 WSHSY and CDR2 SAAADI come from the germline V gene. CDR3 protein: CASSEYQGTYNEQFF. The covered CDR3 bases are TGCGCCAGCAGTGAGTACCAGGGAACCTACAATGAG.

Note on this clone: The read ends 3 residues before the CDR3 terminus; that terminus is restored from the germline J gene. The chain couples TRBV19 to TRBJ2-3; TRBD2 is a possible D gene (7 bases). Germline CDR1 and CDR2: LNHDA and SQIVND (reference sequence). The CDR3 loop spans 15 amino acids. CDR3 loop: CASSINWGGLETQYF. The sequenced part of the CDR3 DNA is TGTGCCAGTAGTATTAATTGGGGGGGGCTGGAGACG. The entire variable domain, with the rest obtained from reference TRBV19 and TRBJ2-3, is as follows: DGGITQSPKYLFRKEGQNVTLSCEQNLNHDAMYWYRQDPGQGLRLIYYSQIVNDFQKGDIAEGYSVSREKKESFPLTVTSAQKNPTAFYLCASSINWGGLETQYFGPGTRLTVL.

Details on this clone: The observed sequence ends 3 residues before the CDR3 terminus, with the missing tail filled in from the germline J gene. J is TRBJ1-4 and V is TRBV5-1; D remains unclear. Germline-derived CDR1 and CDR2 are SGHRS and YFSETQ. The CDR3 is 15 amino acids. Trimming took 4 bases from V and 5 from J, leaving 15 bases between them. The CDR3 sequence is CASSTDGSGNEKLFF. The covered CDR3 bases are TGCGCCAGCAGCACGGACGGGTCGGGGAATGAAAAA.

A word on this clone: The sequenced fragment ends 3 residues before the CDR3 boundary, so the rest is inferred from the germline J gene. The chain uses TRBV29-1 and TRBJ2-7; a weak D match, TRBD1 (6 bases). V was cut by 7 bases and J by 3 bases, with 16 bases left in between. This CDR3 comprises 13 residues. Germline-derived CDR1 and CDR2 are SQVTM and ANQGSEA. The CDR3 DNA, read in part, is TGCAGCGCCTCACAGGGTACAGACTACGAG. Protein product: CSASQGTDYE. The entire CDR3 is CSASQGTDYEQYF.

CDR3 DNA, as far as it was read: TGTGCCAGCAGCTTAAACCCCCCGGGGGGGCAACAGGGCGAG. It is translated as CASSLNPPGGQQGE. The complete CDR3 sequence is CASSLNPPGGQQGEQYF. The chain couples TRBV7-3 to TRBJ2-7, with TRBD2 identical over 8 bases. Read coverage stops 3 residues before the CDR3 terminus; the germline J gene supplies the remainder. V dropped 1 base and J dropped 6; count of bases not matched to a gene: 14. From germline, CDR1 is SGHTA and CDR2 FQGTGA. The CDR3 spans 17 residues.

As to this clone: The read ends 3 residues early relative to the CDR3; the germline J gene fills the gap. The chain is built from TRBV7-2 and TRBJ2-1; 12 positions agree with TRBD1. The germline gives CDR1 SGHTA, CDR2 FQGNSA. J gave up 6 bases and V 1 base, and 1 base lay outside the gene matches. This CDR3 has 15 amino acids. The sequenced part of the CDR3 DNA is TGTGCCAGCAGCTTAGGGGGACAGGGGGCCAATGAG. This codes for CASSLGGQGANE. The whole CDR3 region reads CASSLGGQGANEQFF.

In regard to this clone: From the germline J gene comes the end of the CDR3, since the read stops 3 residues before it. The chain uses TRBV4-2 and TRBJ2-1; D gene ambiguous. This CDR3 is built from 17 residues. The V end was cut by 1 base, the J end by 2 bases, with 15 bases between. CDR1 is LGHNA, CDR2 YNFKEQ, per germline. CDR3 loop: CASSQVLDFAPYNEQFF. Incomplete CDR3 DNA: TGTGCCAGCAGCCAAGTTCTTGACTTTGCCCCCTACAATGAG.

Remarks on this clone: The CDR3 is cut off 3 residues early in the read; its end comes from the germline J gene. J is TRBJ1-2 and V is TRBV5-1, with 8 positions matching TRBD1. Germline V gene sequence: CDR1 SGHRS, CDR2 YFSETQ. This CDR3 region has 12 residues. Unmatched junction bases numbered 2, after V lost 4 bases and J lost 6 bases. CDR3: CASSIQGDGYTF. CDR3 DNA, as far as it was read: TGCGCCAGCAGCATACAGGGGGATGGC. The full variable domain, rest sourced from reference TRBV5-1 and TRBJ1-2, is KAGVTQTPRYLIKTRGQQVTLSCSPISGHRSVSWYQQTPGQGLQFLFEYFSETQRNKGNFPGRFSGRQFSNSRSEMNVSTLELGDSALYLCASSIQGDGYTFGSGTRLTVV.

As concerns this clone: The missing CDR3 end, 3 residues past where the read stops, is filled in from the germline J gene. The chain couples TRBV5-5 to TRBJ2-5; 10 positions agree with TRBD2. After removal of 3 bases from V and 7 bases from J, the junction contained 9 bases not matched to a gene. The CDR3 has 15 amino acids. Germline loops: CDR1 SGHKS, CDR2 YYEKEE (reference sequence). The sequenced CDR3 bases are TGTGCCAGCAGCTCCATTAGCGGGGGGTCATGGACC. Its translation: CASSSISGGSWT. The entire CDR3 protein is CASSSISGGSWTQYF.

Note on this clone: The read ends 3 residues before the CDR3 terminus; that terminus is restored from the germline J gene. This chain connects TRBV9 to TRBJ2-7; the D gene is possibly TRBD1 (6 bases). The CDR3 consists of 16 residues. V shed 0 bases and J shed 4 bases, with 17 bases lying between them. Germline V gene sequence: CDR1 SGDLS, CDR2 YYNGEE. The CDR3 bases that were read are TGTGCCAGCAGCGTAGGGATTAATACAGGGCTTTACGAG. Protein: CASSVGINTGLYE. The entire CDR3 reads CASSVGINTGLYEQYF.

Regarding this clone: The DNA ends 3 residues before the CDR3 does, and the rest of the CDR3 is filled in from the germline J gene. This rearrangement joins TRBV7-6 to TRBJ2-7; 8 bases fit TRBD1. The CDR3 is made up of 16 amino acids. Germline CDR1 is SGHVS and CDR2 is FNYEAQ. Unmatched junction bases numbered 7, after V lost 0 bases and J lost 3 bases. This CDR3 is CASSLASPGGNYEQYF. Partial CDR3 DNA: TGTGCCAGCAGCTTAGCCTCCCCAGGGGGCAACTACGAG.

Notes on this clone: The read is 3 residues too short to cover the CDR3 end, so that end is filled in from the germline J gene. The J gene is TRBJ1-1, the V gene TRBV20-1; tentative D call: TRBD1 (6 bases). The CDR3 loop spans 14 amino acids. V was shortened by 4 bases and J by 1 base, with 13 bases between the two germline ends. The germline V gene encodes CDR1 DFQATT and CDR2 SNEGSKA (reference sequence). Incomplete CDR3 DNA: TGCAGTGCTAAAGACAGGATTACGAACACTGAA. This gives the protein CSAKDRITNTE. The complete CDR3 sequence is CSAKDRITNTEAFF.